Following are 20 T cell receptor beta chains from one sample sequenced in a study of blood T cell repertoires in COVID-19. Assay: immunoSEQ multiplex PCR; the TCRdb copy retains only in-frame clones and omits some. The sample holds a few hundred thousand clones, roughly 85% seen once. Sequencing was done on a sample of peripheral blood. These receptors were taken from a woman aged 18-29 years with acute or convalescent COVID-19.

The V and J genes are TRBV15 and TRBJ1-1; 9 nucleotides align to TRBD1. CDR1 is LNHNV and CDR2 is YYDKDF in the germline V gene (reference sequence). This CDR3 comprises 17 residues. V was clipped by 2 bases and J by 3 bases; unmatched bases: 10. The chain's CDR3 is CATSRPTQGAAHTEAFF. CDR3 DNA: TGTGCCACCAGCAGACCCACACAGGGGGCGGCGCACACTGAAGCTTTCTTT.

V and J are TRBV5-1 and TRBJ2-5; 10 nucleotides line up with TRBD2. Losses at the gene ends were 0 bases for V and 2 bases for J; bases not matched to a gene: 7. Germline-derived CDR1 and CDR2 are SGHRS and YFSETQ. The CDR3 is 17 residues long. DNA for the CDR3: TGCGCCAGCAGCTTGGTACCTAGCGGGGGCCCACAAGAGACCCAGTACTTC. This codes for CASSLVPSGGPQETQYF.

The CDR3 DNA is TGTGCCAGCAGCTTGACCGGGACAGTACCCTATGGCTACACCTTC. This gives the protein CASSLTGTVPYGYTF. The chain employs TRBV5-6 and TRBJ1-2; 7 positions match TRBD1. The junction had 7 bases not matched to a gene; V was cut back by 1 base and J by 4 bases. This CDR3 region has 15 residues. The germline gives CDR1 SGHDT, CDR2 YYEEEE. Complete variable domain (other parts from reference TRBV5-6 and TRBJ1-2): DAGVTQSPTHLIKTRGQQVTLRCSPKSGHDTVSWYQQALGQGPQFIFQYYEEEERQRGNFPDRFSGHQFPNYSSELNVNALLLGDSALYLCASSLTGTVPYGYTFGSGTRLTVV.

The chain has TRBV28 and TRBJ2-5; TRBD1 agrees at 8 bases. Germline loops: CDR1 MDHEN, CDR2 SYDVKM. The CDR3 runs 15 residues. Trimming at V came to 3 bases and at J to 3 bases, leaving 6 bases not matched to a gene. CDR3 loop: CASSFQGADEETQYF. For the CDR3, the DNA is TGTGCCAGCAGTTTCCAGGGGGCGGATGAAGAGACCCAGTACTTC.

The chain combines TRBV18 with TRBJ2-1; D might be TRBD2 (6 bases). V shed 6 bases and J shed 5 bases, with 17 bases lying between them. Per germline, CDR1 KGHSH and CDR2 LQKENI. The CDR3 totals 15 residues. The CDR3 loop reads CASSFYSGTHNEQFF. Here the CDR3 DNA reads TGTGCCAGCTCCTTTTATAGCGGAACCCACAATGAGCAGTTCTTC.

The CDR3 sequence is CACTGCCYGYTF. The CDR3 coding sequence is TGTGCCTGTACAGGGTGTTGCTATGGCTACACCTTC. The chain couples TRBV30 to TRBJ1-2, with D possibly TRBD1 on 6 matching bases. Trimming removed 6 bases from V and 4 bases from J, with 12 bases in between. Germline CDR1 GTSNPN, CDR2 SVGIG (reference sequence). The CDR3 runs to 12 residues.

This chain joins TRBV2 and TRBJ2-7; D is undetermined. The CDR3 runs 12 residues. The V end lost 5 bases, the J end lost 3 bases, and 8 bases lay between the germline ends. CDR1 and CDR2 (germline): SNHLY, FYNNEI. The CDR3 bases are TGTGCCAGCAGTCTTGAGGTCTACGAGCAGTACTTC. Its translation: CASSLEVYEQYF.

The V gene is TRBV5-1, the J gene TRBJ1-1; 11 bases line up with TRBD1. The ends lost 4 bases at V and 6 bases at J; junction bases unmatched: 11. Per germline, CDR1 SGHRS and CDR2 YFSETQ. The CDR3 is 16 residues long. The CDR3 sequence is CASSPGTGGVRAEAFF. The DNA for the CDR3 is TGCGCCAGCAGCCCCGGGACAGGGGGTGTTAGGGCTGAAGCTTTCTTT.

Written as DNA, the CDR3 is TGTGCCAGCAGAATAGCTTCCGACTATGGCTACACCTTC. The encoded protein is CASRIASDYGYTF. The V and J genes are TRBV28 and TRBJ1-2; D is ambiguous. V dropped 6 bases and J dropped 3 bases, with 11 bases sitting between them. The germline V gene encodes CDR1 MDHEN and CDR2 SYDVKM. This CDR3 is built from 13 residues.

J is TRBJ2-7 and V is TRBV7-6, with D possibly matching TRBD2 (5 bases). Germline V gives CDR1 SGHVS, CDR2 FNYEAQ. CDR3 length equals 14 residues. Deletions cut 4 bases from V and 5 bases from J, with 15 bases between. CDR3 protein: CASSSEVNSDEQYF. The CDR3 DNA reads TGTGCCAGCAGCTCGGAGGTGAATAGCGACGAGCAGTACTTC.

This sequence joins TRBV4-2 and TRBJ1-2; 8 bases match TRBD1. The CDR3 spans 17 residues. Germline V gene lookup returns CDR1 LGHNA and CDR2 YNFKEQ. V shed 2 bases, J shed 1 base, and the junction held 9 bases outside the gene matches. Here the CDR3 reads CASSQRGTGDINYGYTF. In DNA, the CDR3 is TGTGCCAGCAGCCAACGAGGGACAGGCGACATTAACTATGGCTACACCTTC.

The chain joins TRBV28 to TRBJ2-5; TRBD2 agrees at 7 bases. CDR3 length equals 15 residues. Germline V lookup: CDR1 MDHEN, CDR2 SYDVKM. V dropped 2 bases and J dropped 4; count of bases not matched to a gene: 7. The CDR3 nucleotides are TGTGCCAGCAGTTTAGGGGGGGGGACTCGAGAGACCCAGTACTTC. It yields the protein CASSLGGGTRETQYF.

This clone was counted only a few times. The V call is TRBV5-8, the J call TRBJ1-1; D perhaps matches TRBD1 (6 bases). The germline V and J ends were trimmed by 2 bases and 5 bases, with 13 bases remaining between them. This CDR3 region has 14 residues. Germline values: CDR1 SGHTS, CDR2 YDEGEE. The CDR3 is CASSLVTGRTEAFF. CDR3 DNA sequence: TGTGCCAGCAGCTTAGTAACAGGGCGGACTGAAGCTTTCTTT.

The CDR3 spells CASSLSPIDRGETQYF. CDR3 nucleotide sequence: TGCGCCAGCAGCTTATCCCCGATCGACAGAGGAGAGACCCAGTACTTC. This chain joins TRBV5-1 and TRBJ2-5; a weak D match, TRBD1 (5 bases). The germline V gene has CDR1 SGHRS and CDR2 YFSETQ. Trimming cost V 2 bases and J 4 bases, with 18 bases left between them. The CDR3 runs 16 residues.

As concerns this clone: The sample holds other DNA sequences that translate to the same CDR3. This CDR3 is CASSLGQGGTEAFF. Written as DNA, the CDR3 is TGTGCCAGCAGTTTGGGACAGGGAGGGACTGAAGCTTTCTTT. V usage is TRBV28 and J usage is TRBJ1-1, with 9 bases matching TRBD1. CDR1 and CDR2 (germline): MDHEN, SYDVKM. The CDR3 runs to 14 residues. V lost 3 bases, J lost 5 bases, and 4 bases stayed unmatched.

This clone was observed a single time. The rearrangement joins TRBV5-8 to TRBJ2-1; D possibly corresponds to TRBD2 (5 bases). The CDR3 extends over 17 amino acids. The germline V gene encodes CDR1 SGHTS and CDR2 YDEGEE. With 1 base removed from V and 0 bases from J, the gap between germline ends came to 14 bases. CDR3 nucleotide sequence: TGTGCCAGCAGCTTGCTTGGTAGCGCCCCCTCCTACAATGAGCAGTTCTTC. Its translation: CASSLLGSAPSYNEQFF.

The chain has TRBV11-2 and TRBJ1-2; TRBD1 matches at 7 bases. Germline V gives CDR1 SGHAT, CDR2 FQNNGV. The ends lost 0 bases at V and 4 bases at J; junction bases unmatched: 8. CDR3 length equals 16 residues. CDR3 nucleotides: TGTGCCAGCAGCTTAGATTCGGACAGGCCTCTCTATGGCTACACCTTC. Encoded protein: CASSLDSDRPLYGYTF.

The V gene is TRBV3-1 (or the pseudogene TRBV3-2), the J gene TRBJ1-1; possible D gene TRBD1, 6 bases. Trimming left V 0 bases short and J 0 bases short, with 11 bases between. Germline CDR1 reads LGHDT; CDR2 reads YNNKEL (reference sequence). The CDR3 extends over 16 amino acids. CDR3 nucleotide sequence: TGTGCCAGCAGCCAAGAAAGCGCAGGGGTGAACACTGAAGCTTTCTTT. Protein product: CASSQESAGVNTEAFF.

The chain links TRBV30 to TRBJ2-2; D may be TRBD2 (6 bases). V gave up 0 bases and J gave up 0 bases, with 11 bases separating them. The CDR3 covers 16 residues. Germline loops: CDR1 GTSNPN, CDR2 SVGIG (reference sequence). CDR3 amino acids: CAWSVPAGSNTGELFF. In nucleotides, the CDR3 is TGTGCCTGGAGTGTACCAGCGGGCTCGAACACCGGGGAGCTGTTTTTT. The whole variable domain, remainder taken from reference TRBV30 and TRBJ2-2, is SQTIHQWPATLVQPVGSPLSLECTVEGTSNPNLYWYRQAAGRGLQLLFYSVGIGQISSEVPQNLSASRPQDRQFILSSKKLLLSDSGFYLCAWSVPAGSNTGELFFGEGSRLTVL.

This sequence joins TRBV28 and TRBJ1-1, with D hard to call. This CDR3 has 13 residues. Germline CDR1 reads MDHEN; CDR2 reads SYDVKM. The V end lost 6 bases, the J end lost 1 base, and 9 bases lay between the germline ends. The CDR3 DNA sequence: TGTGCCAGCAGGCGAGCCGAGAACACTGAAGCTTTCTTT. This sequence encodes CASRRAENTEAFF. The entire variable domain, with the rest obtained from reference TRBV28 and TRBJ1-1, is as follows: DVKVTQSSRYLVKRTGEKVFLECVQDMDHENMFWYRQDPGLGLRLIYFSYDVKMKEKGDIPEGYSVSREKKERFSLILESASTNQTSMYLCASRRAENTEAFFGQGTRLTVV.